Detailed here is one T cell receptor (beta chain). This clonotype is a singleton in its sample. Its antigen has not been determined. Base qualities are missing; no much larger clone stands one base away. One read alone makes for weak evidence. The germline V gene (reference sequence) yields GTSNPN for CDR1 and SVGIG for CDR2. Spanning cysteine to phenylalanine, the CDR3 consists of 11 amino acids. Only the CDR3 region is kept as DNA, spanning 33 bases read in frame from base 1. The sample comes from a study of CD8 T cells in Susac syndrome (dated by TCRdb to about 2019). About the full investigation: Repertoire sequencing was used to test whether CD8+ T cell activation and differentiation in Susac syndrome was antigen driven.

Points the paper makes about the study in general: The number of individuals in the TCR sequencing and HLA analysis was acknowledged as relatively small.

Peripheral blood CD8+ and CD4+ T cells from healthy donors, Susac syndrome patients and multiple sclerosis patients were profiled using high-throughput TCR beta sequencing. The multiple sclerosis controls were treatment-naive patients whose relapsing-remitting disease, either stable or active, fulfilled the revised McDonald criteria. Bulk CD8+ and CD4+ T cells were purified magnetically by negative isolation, whereas CD8+ TEMRA cells were enriched by FACS. Blood was collected in EDTA tubes and processed within 24 hours, with PBMCs isolated through density gradient centrifugation. PBMCs intended for TCR sequencing were cryopreserved in liquid nitrogen and thawed later in a water bath at 37 degrees C. A purity of at least 90% was achieved for sorted or isolated CD4+, CD8+ and CD8+ TEMRA cells. RNA was extracted using the RNeasy kit, and roughly 0.5 to 1 microgram was reverse transcribed with random hexamers. The immunoSEQ multiplex PCR assay, covering 54 Vbeta and 13 Jbeta segments, was used to amplify TCR beta CDR3 regions. To correct PCR amplification bias, a synthetic template baseline was used for both primer optimization and computational correction. As for the original processing: Reads were annotated to V, D and J genes according to IMGT and were analyzed with immunoSEQ Analyzer, with only productive sequences retained. Clonality was computed as one minus Shannon entropy normalized by log2 of the number of productive unique sequences. For each patient and control, public and private clones were evaluated among the 100 most prevalent clones. Susac-specific clones were defined as absent from healthy and MS cohorts, 850 to 1,300 published viral clones and other ImmuneACCESS disease sequences. TCRdb trimmed the raw reads at Q25, called clones with MiXCR and kept productive beta chains. One record per CDR3 amino acid sequence lists the most common genes and DNA. The authors' filters were not applied to this entry. The sample data list approximately 180,000 distinct CDR3 sequences, and approximately 96% of these were observed just once. 0.093% of the sample is taken by the ten largest.

The rearrangement joined TRBV30 to TRBJ2-7; 9 middle bases align to TRBD1. This TCR was sampled from a human donor with multiple sclerosis. Sample: CD4+ T cells from PBMCs. The DNA sequence is given as TGTGCTTCGGACAGGGGCTACGAGCAGTACTTC. It codes for CASDRGYEQYF.